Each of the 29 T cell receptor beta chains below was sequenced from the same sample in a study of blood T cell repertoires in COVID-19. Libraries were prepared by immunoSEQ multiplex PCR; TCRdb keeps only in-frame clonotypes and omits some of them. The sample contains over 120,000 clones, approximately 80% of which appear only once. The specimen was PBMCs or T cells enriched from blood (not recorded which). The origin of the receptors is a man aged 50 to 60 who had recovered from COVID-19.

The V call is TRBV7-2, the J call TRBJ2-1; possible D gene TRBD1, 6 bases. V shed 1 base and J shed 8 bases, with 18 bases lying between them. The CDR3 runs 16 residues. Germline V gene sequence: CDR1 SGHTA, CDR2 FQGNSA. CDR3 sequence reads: CASSLGSPRGSDEQFF. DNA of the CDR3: TGTGCCAGCAGCTTAGGGTCTCCGAGGGGGTCTGATGAGCAGTTCTTC.

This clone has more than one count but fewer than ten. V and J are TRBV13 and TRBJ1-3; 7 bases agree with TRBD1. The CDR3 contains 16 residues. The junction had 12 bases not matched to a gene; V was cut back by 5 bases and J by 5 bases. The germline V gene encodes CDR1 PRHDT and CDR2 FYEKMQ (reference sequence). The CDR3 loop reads CASSTDRASGRNTIYF. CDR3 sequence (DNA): TGTGCCAGCAGCACCGACAGGGCTTCGGGTCGAAACACCATATATTTT.

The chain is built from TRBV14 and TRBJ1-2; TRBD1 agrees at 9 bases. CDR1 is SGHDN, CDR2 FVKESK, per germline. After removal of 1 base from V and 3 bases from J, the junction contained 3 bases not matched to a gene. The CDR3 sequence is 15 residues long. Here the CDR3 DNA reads TGTGCCAGCAGCCAAGGGGACAGGGCAGACTATGGCTACACCTTC. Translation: CASSQGDRADYGYTF.

CDR3 coding DNA: TGTGCCAGCAGCTTAGAGGGACAGGGATCATTGAACACTGAAGCTTTCTTT. As protein: CASSLEGQGSLNTEAFF. The chain recombines TRBV7-2 with TRBJ1-1; 9 bases line up with TRBD1. J lost 0 bases, V lost 1 base, and 6 bases had no gene match. Germline CDR1 reads SGHTA; CDR2 reads FQGNSA. This CDR3 comprises 17 residues.

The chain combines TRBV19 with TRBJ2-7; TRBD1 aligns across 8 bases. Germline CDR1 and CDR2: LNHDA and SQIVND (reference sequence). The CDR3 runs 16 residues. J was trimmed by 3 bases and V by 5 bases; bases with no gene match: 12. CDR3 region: CASSPGTGGMDYEQYF. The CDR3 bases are TGTGCCAGTAGTCCGGGGACAGGTGGGATGGACTACGAGCAGTACTTC.

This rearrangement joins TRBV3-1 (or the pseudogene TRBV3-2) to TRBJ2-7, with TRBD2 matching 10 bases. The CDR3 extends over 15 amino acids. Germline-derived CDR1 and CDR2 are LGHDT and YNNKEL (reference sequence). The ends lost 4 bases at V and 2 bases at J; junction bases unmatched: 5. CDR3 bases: TGTGCCAGCAGCCCGGGACTAGCGAGAACCTACGAGCAGTACTTC. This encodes CASSPGLARTYEQYF.

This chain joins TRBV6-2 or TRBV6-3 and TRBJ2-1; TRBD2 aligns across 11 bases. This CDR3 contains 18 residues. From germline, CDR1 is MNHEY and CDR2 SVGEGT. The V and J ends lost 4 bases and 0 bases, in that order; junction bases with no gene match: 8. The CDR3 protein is CASSSIGLAGFSYNEQFF. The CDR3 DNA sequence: TGTGCCAGCAGTTCAATAGGACTAGCGGGTTTCTCCTACAATGAGCAGTTCTTC.

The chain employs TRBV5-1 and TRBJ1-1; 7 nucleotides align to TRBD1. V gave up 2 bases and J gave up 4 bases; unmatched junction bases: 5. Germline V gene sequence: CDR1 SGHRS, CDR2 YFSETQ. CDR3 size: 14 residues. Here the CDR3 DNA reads TGCGCCAGCAGCTTTGGGACAGAAGGCACTGAAGCTTTCTTT. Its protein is CASSFGTEGTEAFF.

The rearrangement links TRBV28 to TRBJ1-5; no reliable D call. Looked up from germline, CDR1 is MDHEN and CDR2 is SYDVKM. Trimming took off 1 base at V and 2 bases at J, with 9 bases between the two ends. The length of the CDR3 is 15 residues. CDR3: CASSLSGSRNQPQHF. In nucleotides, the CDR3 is TGTGCCAGCAGTTTATCGGGGAGTCGCAATCAGCCCCAGCATTTT.

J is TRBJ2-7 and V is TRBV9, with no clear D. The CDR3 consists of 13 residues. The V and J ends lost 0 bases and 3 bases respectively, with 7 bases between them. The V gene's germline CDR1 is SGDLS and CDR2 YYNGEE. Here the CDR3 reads CASSVDMFYEQYF. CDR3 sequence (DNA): TGTGCCAGCAGCGTAGACATGTTCTACGAGCAGTACTTC.

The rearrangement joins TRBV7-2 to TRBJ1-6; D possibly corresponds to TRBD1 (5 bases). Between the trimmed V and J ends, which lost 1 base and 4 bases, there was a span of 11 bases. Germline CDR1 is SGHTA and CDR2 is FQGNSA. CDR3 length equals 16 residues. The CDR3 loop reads CASSLDQGGYNSPLHF. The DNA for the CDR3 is TGTGCCAGCAGCTTAGATCAGGGAGGATATAATTCACCCCTCCACTTT.

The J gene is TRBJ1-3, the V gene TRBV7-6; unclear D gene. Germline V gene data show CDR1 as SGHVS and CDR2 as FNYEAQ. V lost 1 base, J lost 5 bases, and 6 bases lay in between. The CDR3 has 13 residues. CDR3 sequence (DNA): TGTGCCAGCAGCTTAGGAGACAGAAACACCATATATTTT. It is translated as CASSLGDRNTIYF.

This chain's CDR3 is CASLPGQYNSPLHF. CDR3 sequence (DNA): TGTGCCAGCCTTCCGGGACAGTATAATTCACCCCTCCACTTT. V and J are TRBV21-1 and TRBJ1-6; no check of the table's D call, TRBD1, against the DNA was made. TRBV21-1 is given as a pseudogene. This CDR3 contains 14 residues.

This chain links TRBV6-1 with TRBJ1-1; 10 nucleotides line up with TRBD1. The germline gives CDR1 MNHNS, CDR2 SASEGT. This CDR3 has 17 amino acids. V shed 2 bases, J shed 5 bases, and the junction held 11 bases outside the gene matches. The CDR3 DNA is TGTGCCAGCAGTGAAATGATGTTACGGGACAGGGGAACTGAAGCTTTCTTT. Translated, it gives CASSEMMLRDRGTEAFF.

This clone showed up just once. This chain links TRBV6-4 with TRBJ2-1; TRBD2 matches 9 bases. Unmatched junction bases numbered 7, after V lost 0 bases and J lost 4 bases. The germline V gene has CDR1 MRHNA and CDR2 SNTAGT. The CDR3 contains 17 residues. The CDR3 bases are TGTGCCAGCAGTGACTCCCTGGGGAGCGGGGGGTACAATGAGCAGTTCTTC. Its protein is CASSDSLGSGGYNEQFF.

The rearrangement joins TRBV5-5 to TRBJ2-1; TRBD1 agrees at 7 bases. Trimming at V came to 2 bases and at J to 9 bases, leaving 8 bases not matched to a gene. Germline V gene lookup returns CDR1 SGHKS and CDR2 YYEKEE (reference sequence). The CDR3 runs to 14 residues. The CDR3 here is CASSLQGLLGEQFF. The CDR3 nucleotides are TGTGCCAGCAGCTTACAGGGGTTACTGGGTGAGCAGTTCTTC.

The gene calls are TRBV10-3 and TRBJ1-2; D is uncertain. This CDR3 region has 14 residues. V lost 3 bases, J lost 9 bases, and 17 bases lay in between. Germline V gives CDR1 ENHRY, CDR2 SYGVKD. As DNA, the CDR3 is TGTGCCATCAGTGAAACCCTTAACGAGTTTCGCTACACCTTC. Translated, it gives CAISETLNEFRYTF.

This CDR3 reads CAIRTESNQPQHF. As DNA, the CDR3 is TGTGCCATCAGAACTGAAAGCAATCAGCCCCAGCATTTT. The chain recombines TRBV10-3 with TRBJ1-5; D gene unclear. This CDR3 is 13 amino acids long. V was trimmed by 6 bases and J by 1 base, leaving 7 bases between them. Looked up from germline, CDR1 is ENHRY and CDR2 is SYGVKD.

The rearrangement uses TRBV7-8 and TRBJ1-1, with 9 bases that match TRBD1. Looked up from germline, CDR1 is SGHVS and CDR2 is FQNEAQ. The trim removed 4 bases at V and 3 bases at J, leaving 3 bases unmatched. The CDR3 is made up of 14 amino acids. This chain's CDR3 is CASSYGDRDTEAFF. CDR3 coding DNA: TGTGCCAGCAGCTACGGGGACAGGGACACTGAAGCTTTCTTT.

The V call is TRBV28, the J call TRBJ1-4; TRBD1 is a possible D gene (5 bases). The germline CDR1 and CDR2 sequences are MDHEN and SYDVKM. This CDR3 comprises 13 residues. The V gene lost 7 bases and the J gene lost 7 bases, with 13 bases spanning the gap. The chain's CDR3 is CASIGGLGEKLFF. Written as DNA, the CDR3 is TGTGCCAGCATCGGGGGACTAGGTGAAAAACTGTTTTTT.

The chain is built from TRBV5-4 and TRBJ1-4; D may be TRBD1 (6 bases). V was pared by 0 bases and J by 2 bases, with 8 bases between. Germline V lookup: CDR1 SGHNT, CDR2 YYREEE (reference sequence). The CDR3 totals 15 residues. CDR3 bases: TGTGCCAGCAGCTTGGGCCAGGGGACTAATGAAAAACTGTTTTTT. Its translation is CASSLGQGTNEKLFF.

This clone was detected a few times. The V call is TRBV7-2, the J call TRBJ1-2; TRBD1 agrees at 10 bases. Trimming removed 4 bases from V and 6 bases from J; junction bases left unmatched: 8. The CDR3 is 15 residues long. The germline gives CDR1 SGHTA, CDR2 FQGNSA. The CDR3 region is CASSSATGGINGYTF. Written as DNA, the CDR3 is TGTGCCAGCAGCTCCGCGACAGGGGGCATCAATGGCTACACCTTC.

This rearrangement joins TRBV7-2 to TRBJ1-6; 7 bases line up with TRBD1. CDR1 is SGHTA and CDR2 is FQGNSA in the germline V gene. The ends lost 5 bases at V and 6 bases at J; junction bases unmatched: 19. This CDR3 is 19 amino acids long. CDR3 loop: CASSQRQGSSLGGNSPLHF. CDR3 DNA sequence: TGTGCCAGCAGCCAGCGACAGGGTTCCAGCTTAGGAGGTAATTCACCCCTCCACTTT.

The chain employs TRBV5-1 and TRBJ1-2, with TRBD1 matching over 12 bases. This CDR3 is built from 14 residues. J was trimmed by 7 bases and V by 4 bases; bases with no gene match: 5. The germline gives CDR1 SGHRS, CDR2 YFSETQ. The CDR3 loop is CASSHGTGGGGYTF. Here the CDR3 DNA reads TGCGCCAGCAGCCACGGGACAGGGGGCGGTGGCTACACCTTC. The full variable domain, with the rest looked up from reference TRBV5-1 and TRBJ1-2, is KAGVTQTPRYLIKTRGQQVTLSCSPISGHRSVSWYQQTPGQGLQFLFEYFSETQRNKGNFPGRFSGRQFSNSRSEMNVSTLELGDSALYLCASSHGTGGGGYTFGSGTRLTVV.

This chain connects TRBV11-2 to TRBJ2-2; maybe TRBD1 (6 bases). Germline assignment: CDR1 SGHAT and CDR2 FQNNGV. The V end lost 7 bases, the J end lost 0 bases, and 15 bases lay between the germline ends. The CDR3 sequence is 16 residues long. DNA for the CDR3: TGTGCCAGCAAGGACCGACAGGTGTCGAACACCGGGGAGCTGTTTTTT. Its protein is CASKDRQVSNTGELFF.

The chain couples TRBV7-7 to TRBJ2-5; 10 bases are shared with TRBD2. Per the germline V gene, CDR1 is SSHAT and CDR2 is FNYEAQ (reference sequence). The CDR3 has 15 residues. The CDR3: CAIKPGLASRETQYF. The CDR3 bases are TGTGCTATCAAGCCGGGACTAGCGTCTCGAGAGACCCAGTACTTC.

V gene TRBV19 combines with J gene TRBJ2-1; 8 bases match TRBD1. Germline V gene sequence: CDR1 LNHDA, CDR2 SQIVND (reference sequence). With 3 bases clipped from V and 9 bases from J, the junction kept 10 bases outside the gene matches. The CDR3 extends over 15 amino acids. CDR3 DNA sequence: TGTGCCAGTAGTATGGGGACAGGTCATAATCCTGAGCAGTTCTTC. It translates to CASSMGTGHNPEQFF.

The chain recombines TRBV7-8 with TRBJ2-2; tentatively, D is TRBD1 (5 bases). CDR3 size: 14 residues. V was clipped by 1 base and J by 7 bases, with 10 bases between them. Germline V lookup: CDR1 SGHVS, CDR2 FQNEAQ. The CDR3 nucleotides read TGTGCCAGCAGCTTAGTACAGGCAAACGGGGAGCTGTTTTTT. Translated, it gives CASSLVQANGELFF.

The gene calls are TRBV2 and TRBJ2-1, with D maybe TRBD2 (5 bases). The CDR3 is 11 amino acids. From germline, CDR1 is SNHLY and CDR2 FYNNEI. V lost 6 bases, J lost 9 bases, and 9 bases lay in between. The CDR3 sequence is CASRAVAEQFF. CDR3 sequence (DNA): TGTGCCAGCAGAGCGGTAGCTGAGCAGTTCTTC.